Presented here are 12 T cell receptor beta chains from one specimen sequenced in a study of regulatory dendritic cells for organ transplantation. Sorted T cells were CFSE-labeled and cultured 4 to 5 days with allogeneic regulatory or mature dendritic cells at 1:10. The method was immunoSEQ multiplex PCR; TCRdb's version includes in-frame clones alone and lacks a portion of them. The sample lists about 5,400 clones; roughly 74% were seen once. These TCRs are of unknown antigen specificity. The source material was memory CD8+ T cells from blood cultured with regulatory dendritic cells. Subset in this sample: CD45RO+ memory T cells. These receptors all come from a human donor in good health.

The chain carries TRBV30 and TRBJ1-5; tentatively, D is TRBD1 (5 bases). V lost 4 bases to trimming and J lost 9 bases, with 22 bases between them. CDR3 length equals 15 residues. The V gene's germline CDR1 is GTSNPN and CDR2 SVGIG (reference sequence). The CDR3 DNA is TGTGCCTGGAAAGACCGGGACTCTCTTCTTCGGCCCCAGCATTTT. Translation: CAWKDRDSLLRPQHF.

The V and J genes are TRBV30 and TRBJ1-1; D call uncertain. V lost 0 bases and J 1 base, leaving 6 bases between the germline ends. In germline, CDR1 is GTSNPN, CDR2 SVGIG (reference sequence). This CDR3 is 13 amino acids long. CDR3 sequence: CAWSVRENTEAFF. The CDR3, as DNA: TGTGCCTGGAGTGTAAGGGAGAACACTGAAGCTTTCTTT.

The chain couples TRBV6-5 to TRBJ1-4; a weak D match, TRBD1 (5 bases). The V and J ends lost 5 bases and 8 bases respectively, with 15 bases between them. Germline values: CDR1 MNHEY, CDR2 SVGAGI. This CDR3 is 14 amino acids long. The DNA for the CDR3 is TGTGCCAGCAGTACAAGAGGGGCTTGGGAAAAACTGTTTTTT. This sequence encodes CASSTRGAWEKLFF.

V is TRBV7-2 and J is TRBJ1-2; D might be TRBD1 (6 bases). CDR1 is SGHTA, CDR2 FQGNSA, per germline. V lost 1 base, J lost 8 bases, and 17 bases lay in between. This CDR3 comprises 15 residues. The CDR3 loop is CASSLEQGISSGYTF. In nucleotides, the CDR3 is TGTGCCAGCAGCTTAGAACAGGGCATTTCGAGCGGCTACACCTTC. Together with reference TRBV7-2 and TRBJ1-2, the CDR3 gives the full variable domain: GAGVSQSPSNKVTEKGKDVELRCDPISGHTALYWYRQSLGQGLEFLIYFQGNSAPDKSGLPSDRFSAERTGGSVSTLTIQRTQQEDSAVYLCASSLEQGISSGYTFGSGTRLTVV.

The CDR3 protein is CASSENEVREAFF. In DNA form, the CDR3 reads TGTGCCAGCAGCGAAAATGAAGTCAGGGAAGCTTTCTTT. J is TRBJ1-1 and V is TRBV6-5; the D is unclear. CDR3 length: 13 amino acids. V shed 6 bases and J shed 8 bases, with 16 bases lying between them. Germline loops: CDR1 MNHEY, CDR2 SVGAGI.

This rearrangement joins TRBV28 to TRBJ2-3; perhaps D is TRBD1 or TRBD2 (5 bases each). This CDR3 comprises 15 residues. V shed 6 bases and J shed 2 bases, with 15 bases lying between them. Germline-derived CDR1 and CDR2 are MDHEN and SYDVKM. The CDR3 DNA reads as TGTGCCAGCAGCGGGGACCGAAGCCACACAGATACGCAGTATTTT. Translating it yields CASSGDRSHTDTQYF.

V usage is TRBV11-2 and J usage is TRBJ2-7; 12 bases fit TRBD2. This CDR3 spans 18 amino acids. CDR1 is SGHAT, CDR2 FQNNGV, per germline. V gave up 5 bases and J gave up 0 bases; unmatched junction bases: 11. The CDR3 spells CASSLTSGGPKSSYEQYF. In DNA form, the CDR3 reads TGTGCCAGCAGCCTTACTAGCGGGGGGCCTAAAAGCTCCTACGAGCAGTACTTC.

The chain couples TRBV6-1 to TRBJ2-6; D call uncertain. Trimming removed 4 bases from V and 5 bases from J, with 21 bases in between. The CDR3 spans 18 residues. Germline lookup yields CDR1 MNHNS and CDR2 SASEGT. The CDR3 coding sequence is TGTGCCAGCAGTGGCTTAACCTATGCACAAAGTCGGGCCAACGTCCTGACTTTC. Its protein product is CASSGLTYAQSRANVLTF.

The rearrangement links TRBV6-4 to TRBJ2-3, with 8 bases that match TRBD2. Germline V gene sequence: CDR1 MRHNA, CDR2 SNTAGT. With V trimmed by 3 bases and J by 1 base, 3 bases remained unmatched. The CDR3 is 15 amino acids. Here the CDR3 DNA reads TGTGCCAGCAGTGAAGGTAGCGGGGGCACAGATACGCAGTATTTT. Its translation: CASSEGSGGTDTQYF.

Written as DNA, the CDR3 is TGCGCCACAAAGAGAACGGAGGCTGTGGGCACAGATACGCAGTATTTT. This gives the protein CATKRTEAVGTDTQYF. The rearrangement joins TRBV10-2 to TRBJ2-3; a possible D gene is TRBD2 (5 bases). Per germline, CDR1 WSHSY and CDR2 SAAADI. Trimming left V 10 bases short and J 1 base short, with 21 bases between. CDR3 length: 16 residues.

The V call is TRBV27, the J call TRBJ1-4; possibly TRBD1 for D (5 bases). Trimming removed 4 bases from V and 8 bases from J, with 26 bases in between. There are 18 residues in the CDR3. The germline CDR1 and CDR2 sequences are MNHEY and SMNVEV (reference sequence). Written as DNA, the CDR3 is TGTGCCAGCAGTTCGACCCCGCCCGGACACGGCCTGAGAGAAAAACTGTTTTTT. It is translated as CASSSTPPGHGLREKLFF.

The rearrangement links TRBV6-5 to TRBJ2-5; D unclear. Judging by the DNA end, TRBJ2-7 fits better; the J call may be wrong. The CDR3 covers 14 residues. Germline V gives CDR1 MNHEY, CDR2 SVGAGI. This chain's CDR3 is CASSPRRVTYEQYF. CDR3 sequence (DNA): TGTGCCAGCAGCCCGAGACGGGTTACCTACGAGCAGTACTTC.